This entry describes one TCR beta chain. Its antigen remains unidentified. This sample is part of a study of T-cell reconstitution after alpha-beta-depleted transplantation in children. The CDR3 contains 12 residues. V was cut by 2 bases and J by 7 bases, with 7 bases left in between. Unique molecular identifiers were used in preparing the TCRbeta library. TCRdb reprocessed the PCR reads via MiXCR and lists one record per CDR3 protein. The sample comprises under 750,000 distinct CDR3 sequences, around 23% of which are singletons, and about 14% rests with the top ten. Study-level findings and limits: From newly produced T cells came most of the T-cell counts and diversity one year after transplant.

This sequence was found in a boy in the first two years of life who had a stem cell transplant for acute myeloid leukemia, so the T cells may come from the graft donor. The chain is built from TRBV12-3 or TRBV12-4 and TRBJ2-3; D is ambiguous. The sequencing here drew on PBMCs, mostly from graft donor cells, taken 360 days after TCRalphabeta/CD19-depleted stem cell transplant. DNA for the CDR3: TGTGCCAGCAGTTTATTCGGAAATACGCAGTATTTT. Protein sequence: CASSLFGNTQYF.